What follows describes a single TCR beta chain. Sequencing used immunoSEQ multiplex PCR; TCRdb keeps in-frame clones, though not all of them. The repertoire holds roughly 90,000 clones, with just under 95% as singletons. These data come from a study of technical replicates of blood from a few donors. The CDR3 spans 11 residues. Looked up from germline, CDR1 is DFQATT and CDR2 is SNEGSKA (reference sequence). Trimming removed 4 bases at V and 8 bases at J, with 9 bases between. The gene calls are TRBV20-1 and TRBJ2-1, with D hard to call. Specimen: T cells isolated from PBMCs. This receptor was obtained from a human donor in good health. CDR3 sequence reads: CSANSRDEQFF. The CDR3 DNA sequence: TGCAGTGCTAACAGCCGCGATGAGCAGTTCTTC.